This TCR beta chain comes out of a study of PD-1 blockade in classical Hodgkin lymphoma. Study results and limitations: Newly diagnosed patients reportedly trailed healthy donors in baseline TCR diversity.

CDR1 is SGHTS, CDR2 YDEGEE, per germline. With 8 bases removed from V and 0 bases from J, the gap between germline ends came to 12 bases. This CDR3 is built from 14 residues. Sequenced by immunoSEQ multiplex PCR; TCRdb stores in-frame clones only, minus some. The sample shows more than 25,000 clones, about 89% of them seen only once. Sample time point: newly diagnosed, previously untreated cHL patient sample. CD4+ T cells were purified from thawed PBMCs by magnetic negative selection. The study compared against PBMCs from newly diagnosed, untreated classical Hodgkin lymphoma. This clone was seen more than once but under ten times. Its antigen is undetermined.

V gene TRBV5-8 combines with J gene TRBJ2-4, with D uncertain. The receptor comes from a human donor with classical Hodgkin lymphoma. Material: CD4+ T cells from blood. DNA for the CDR3: TGTGCCAGGGGGATGTTGGGAGCCAAAAACATTCAGTACTTC. It yields the protein CARGMLGAKNIQYF.